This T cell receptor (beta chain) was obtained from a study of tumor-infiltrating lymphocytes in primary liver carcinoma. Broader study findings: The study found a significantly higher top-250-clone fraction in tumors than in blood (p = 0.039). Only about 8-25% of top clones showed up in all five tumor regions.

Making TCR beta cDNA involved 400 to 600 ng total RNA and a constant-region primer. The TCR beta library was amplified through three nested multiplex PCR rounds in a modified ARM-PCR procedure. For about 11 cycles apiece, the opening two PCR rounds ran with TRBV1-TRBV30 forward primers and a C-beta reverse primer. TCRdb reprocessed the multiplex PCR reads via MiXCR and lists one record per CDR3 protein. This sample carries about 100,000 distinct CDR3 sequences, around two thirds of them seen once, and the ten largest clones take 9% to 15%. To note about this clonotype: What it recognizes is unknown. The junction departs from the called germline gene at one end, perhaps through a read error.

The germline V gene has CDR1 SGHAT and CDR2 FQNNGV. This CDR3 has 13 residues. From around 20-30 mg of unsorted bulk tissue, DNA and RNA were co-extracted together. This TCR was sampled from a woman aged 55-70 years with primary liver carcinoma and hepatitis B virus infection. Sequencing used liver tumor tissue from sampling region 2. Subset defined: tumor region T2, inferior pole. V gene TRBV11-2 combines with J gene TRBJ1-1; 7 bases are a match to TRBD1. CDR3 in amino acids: CVSSLEGGTEALF. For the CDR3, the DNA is TGTGTCAGCAGTTTAGAAGGGGGCACTGAAGCTCTCTTT.